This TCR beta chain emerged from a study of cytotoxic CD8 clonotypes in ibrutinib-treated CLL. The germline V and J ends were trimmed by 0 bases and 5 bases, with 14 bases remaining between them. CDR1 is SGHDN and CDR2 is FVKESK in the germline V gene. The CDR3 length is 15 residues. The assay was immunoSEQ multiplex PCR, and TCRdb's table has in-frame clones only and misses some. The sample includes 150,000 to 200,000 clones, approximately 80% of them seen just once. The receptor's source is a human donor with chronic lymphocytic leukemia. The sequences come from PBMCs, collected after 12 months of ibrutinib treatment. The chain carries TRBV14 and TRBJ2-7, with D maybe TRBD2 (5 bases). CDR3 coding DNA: TGTGCCAGCAGCCAAGATCGCCTAGCAGCCCACGAGCAGTACTTC. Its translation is CASSQDRLAAHEQYF.